This T cell receptor beta chain was sequenced during a study of T cell responses to AZD1222 COVID-19 vaccine. Study results and limitations: Baseline seropositives among AZD1222 recipients totaled only five to seven. Elevations in Spike-specific TCR breadth and depth followed administration of two AZD1222 doses. Sampled repertoires all dated from after the peak T cell response.

V lost 8 bases to trimming and J lost 4 bases, with 15 bases between them. In germline, CDR1 is SEHNR, CDR2 FQNEAQ (reference sequence). This CDR3 spans 13 amino acids. Generated by immunoSEQ multiplex PCR, the TCRdb table keeps only in-frame clones and is missing some. Among 80,000 or so clones listed, roughly 88% were seen once. Comments on this clone: Antigen: not known.

This sample comprised peripheral blood, obtained on day 0 of MenACWY control vaccination. The chain links TRBV7-9 to TRBJ2-7, with D tentatively TRBD1 or TRBD2 (5 bases each). This clonotype originated in an adult in good health. As DNA, the CDR3 is TGTGCCAGCGAGGGGCACCTCGGGTACGAGCAGTACTTC. Protein: CASEGHLGYEQYF.